The 18 T cell receptor beta chains reported below all come from one sample, sequenced in a study of blood T cell repertoires in COVID-19. The repertoire was sequenced with immunoSEQ multiplex PCR; TCRdb's copy has only in-frame clones and lacks some. Of 250,000 to 300,000 clones in the sample, 86% were seen once. The sample taken for sequencing was peripheral blood. The receptor source for this set is a man younger than 35 with active or convalescent COVID-19.

The genes are TRBV14 and TRBJ2-4; D not resolved. Trimming took off 2 bases at V and 7 bases at J, with 12 bases between the two ends. The length of the CDR3 is 14 residues. CDR1 is SGHDN, CDR2 FVKESK, per germline. The CDR3 region has the DNA TGTGCCAGCAGCCAATCTCCCTATCGGAACATTCAGTACTTC. Its protein is CASSQSPYRNIQYF.

CDR3 region: CASTGQGNQPQHF. CDR3 nucleotides: TGTGCCAGCACGGGACAGGGCAATCAGCCCCAGCATTTT. V usage is TRBV6-5 and J usage is TRBJ1-5, with 8 bases aligning to TRBD1. The germline V gene encodes CDR1 MNHEY and CDR2 SVGAGI. The length of the CDR3 is 13 residues. V shed 7 bases and J 2 bases; nucleotides not matched to a gene: 1.

The V gene is TRBV6-6, the J gene TRBJ2-7, with 7 bases that match TRBD1. Germline V gene sequence: CDR1 MNHNY, CDR2 SVGAGI (reference sequence). The junction had 8 bases not matched to a gene; V was cut back by 0 bases and J by 6 bases. CDR3 length: 15 residues. CDR3: CASSYSEGGASEQYF. CDR3 in DNA: TGTGCCAGCAGTTACTCGGAAGGGGGCGCAAGCGAGCAGTACTTC.

The chain employs TRBV19 and TRBJ1-1; the match to TRBD1 covers 7 bases. V was pared by 10 bases and J by 3 bases, with 17 bases of the junction left unmatched. This CDR3 comprises 16 residues. Germline V gene data show CDR1 as LNHDA and CDR2 as SQIVND (reference sequence). In nucleotides, the CDR3 is TGTGCCACCCGAAAAGGGGGCGATAGGTTAGACACTGAAGCTTTCTTT. Amino acids: CATRKGGDRLDTEAFF.

This clone was picked up one time. The genes are TRBV6-5 and TRBJ2-1; D uncertain. Germline CDR1 is MNHEY and CDR2 is SVGAGI. This CDR3 is 14 amino acids long. V was cut by 4 bases and J by 8 bases, with 15 bases left in between. The CDR3 loop is CASSFLSSFDEQFF. Written as DNA, the CDR3 is TGTGCCAGCAGTTTTCTCTCGTCTTTCGATGAGCAGTTCTTC.

V and J are TRBV7-3 and TRBJ2-3, with TRBD1 matching over 8 bases. The CDR3 runs 15 residues. Germline values: CDR1 SGHTA, CDR2 FQGTGA. The V segment lost 2 bases and the J segment 5 bases; nucleotides outside the gene matches: 6. The CDR3 nucleotides read TGTGCCAGCAGCTTATCCGGACAGGGCGGAGATACGCAGTATTTT. Its translation: CASSLSGQGGDTQYF.

This chain uses TRBV28 with TRBJ1-4; D might be TRBD1 (5 bases). Trimming removed 5 bases at V and 3 bases at J, with 10 bases between. Looked up from germline, CDR1 is MDHEN and CDR2 is SYDVKM. This CDR3 spans 14 amino acids. The CDR3 DNA is TGTGCCAGCAGTAGCCAGGGATCTAATGAAAAACTGTTTTTT. It is translated as CASSSQGSNEKLFF.

In this sample, this clone turned up once. V gene TRBV2 combines with J gene TRBJ1-2, with TRBD1 matching 8 bases. This CDR3 comprises 14 residues. CDR1 and CDR2 (germline): SNHLY, FYNNEI. V shed 8 bases and J 4 bases; nucleotides not matched to a gene: 9. CDR3 residues: CASVRDRISYGYTF. Written as DNA, the CDR3 is TGTGCCAGCGTCCGGGACAGGATCTCCTATGGCTACACCTTC.

The J gene is TRBJ1-2, the V gene TRBV5-1; 7 bases align to TRBD1. Germline V gene sequence: CDR1 SGHRS, CDR2 YFSETQ. This CDR3 contains 16 residues. V lost 0 bases to trimming and J lost 2 bases; unmatched junction nucleotides: 7. The CDR3 sequence is CASSLGGTDQNYGYTF. The CDR3 DNA is TGCGCCAGCAGCTTGGGGGGGACAGATCAGAACTATGGCTACACCTTC.

This sequence joins TRBV6-2 or TRBV6-3 and TRBJ2-3, with 10 bases identical to TRBD2. This CDR3 contains 16 residues. Per germline, CDR1 MNHEY and CDR2 SVGEGT. V lost 4 bases, J lost 5 bases, and 9 bases stayed unmatched. The CDR3 loop is CASSSSSGSWGDTQYF. CDR3 bases: TGTGCCAGCAGTTCTTCTAGCGGGAGCTGGGGAGATACGCAGTATTTT.

This clone showed up just a few times. The chain carries TRBV5-1 and TRBJ1-6; TRBD1 is a possible D gene (5 bases). Germline V lookup: CDR1 SGHRS, CDR2 YFSETQ. The CDR3 has 17 amino acids. The germline V and J ends were trimmed by 2 bases and 10 bases, with 22 bases remaining between them. CDR3 in amino acids: CASSFDPAGGAFSPLHF. The CDR3 bases are TGCGCCAGCAGCTTTGACCCAGCCGGCGGGGCGTTCTCACCCCTCCACTTT.

The CDR3 protein is CASSRQGRNEKLFF. The CDR3 DNA is TGTGCCAGCAGCCGACAGGGGCGGAATGAAAAACTGTTTTTT. The J gene is TRBJ1-4, the V gene TRBV5-4, with 8 bases fitting TRBD1. V lost 4 bases and J lost 5; bases outside the gene matches: 4. The germline V gene encodes CDR1 SGHNT and CDR2 YYREEE (reference sequence). The CDR3 consists of 14 residues.

The chain combines TRBV27 with TRBJ1-2; 9 bases match TRBD1. Unmatched junction bases numbered 15, after V lost 4 bases and J lost 3 bases. The CDR3 covers 18 residues. Germline CDR1 reads MNHEY; CDR2 reads SMNVEV (reference sequence). The CDR3 DNA is TGTGCCAGCAGTTCAACCGGGACAGGGCTCCCACGCGACTATGGCTACACCTTC. Amino acids: CASSSTGTGLPRDYGYTF.

CDR3 protein: CATSDATGVRANVLTF. CDR3 DNA sequence: TGTGCCACCAGTGATGCCACTGGAGTTCGGGCCAACGTCCTGACTTTC. This sequence joins TRBV24-1 and TRBJ2-6; D gene ambiguous. V dropped 3 bases and J dropped 5 bases, with 13 bases sitting between them. This CDR3 region has 16 residues. The V gene's germline CDR1 is KGHDR and CDR2 SFDVKD.

This CDR3 reads CASSSGGFLGETQYF. DNA for the CDR3: TGTGCCAGCAGCTCGGGGGGGTTTTTAGGAGAGACCCAGTACTTC. The V call is TRBV7-9, the J call TRBJ2-5, with 8 bases lining up with TRBD2. The V gene end was trimmed by 4 bases and the J gene end by 4 bases; junction bases not matched to a gene: 8. In germline, CDR1 is SEHNR, CDR2 FQNEAQ (reference sequence). This CDR3 has 15 residues.

The rearrangement links TRBV11-3 to TRBJ2-5, with 7 bases that match TRBD2. The CDR3 spans 14 residues. The junction had 4 bases not matched to a gene; V was cut back by 2 bases and J by 4 bases. Germline lookup yields CDR1 SGHNT and CDR2 YENEEA. For the CDR3, the DNA is TGTGCCAGCAGCTTAATGTCGGGGGGAGAGACCCAGTACTTC. Its protein product is CASSLMSGGETQYF.

The V gene is TRBV12-1, the J gene TRBJ2-7; the table's D call of TRBD2 was not tested on the DNA. TRBV12-1 corresponds to a pseudogene. The CDR3 length is 16 residues. CDR3 residues: CASSRGLIPVLYEQYF. CDR3 bases: TGTGCCAGCAGCCGAGGATTAATCCCCGTTCTCTACGAGCAGTACTTC.

The count of this clone is one. The chain recombines TRBV7-2 with TRBJ2-7, with 15 bases that match TRBD2. The V segment lost 5 bases and the J segment 6 bases; nucleotides outside the gene matches: 8. Germline V gene sequence: CDR1 SGHTA, CDR2 FQGNSA. The CDR3 length is 16 residues. CDR3 nucleotide sequence: TGTGCCAGCAGCGTGAGGGGACTAGCGGGAGGAAGCGAGCAGTACTTC. Translation gives CASSVRGLAGGSEQYF.